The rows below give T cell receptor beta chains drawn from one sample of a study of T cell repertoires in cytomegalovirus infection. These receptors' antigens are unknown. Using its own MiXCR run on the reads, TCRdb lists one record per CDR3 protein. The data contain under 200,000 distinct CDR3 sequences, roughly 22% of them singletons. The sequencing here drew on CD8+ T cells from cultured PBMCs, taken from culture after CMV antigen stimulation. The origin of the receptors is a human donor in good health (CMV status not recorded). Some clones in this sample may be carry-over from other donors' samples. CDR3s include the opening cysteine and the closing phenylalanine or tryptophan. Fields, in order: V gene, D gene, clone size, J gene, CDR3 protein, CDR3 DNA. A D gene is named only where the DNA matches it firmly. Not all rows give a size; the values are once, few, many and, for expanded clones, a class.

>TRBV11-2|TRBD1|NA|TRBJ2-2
CASRHRDRGKGGELFF
TGTGCCAGCAGGCACCGAGACAGGGGGAAAGGCGGGGAGCTGTTTTTT
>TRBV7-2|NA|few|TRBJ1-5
CASSLGGISQPQHF
TGTGCCAGCAGCTTAGGGGGAATCTCACAGCCCCAGCATTTT
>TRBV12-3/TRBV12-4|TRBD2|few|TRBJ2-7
CASLSGGSLKNLNYEQYF
TGTGCCAGTCTTAGCGGGGGGTCTCTTAAAAACCTTAACTACGAGCAGTACTTC
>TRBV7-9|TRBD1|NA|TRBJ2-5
CASSPTQGAYETQYF
TGTGCCAGCAGCCCAACTCAGGGGGCGTATGAGACCCAGTACTTC
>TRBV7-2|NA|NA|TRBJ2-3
CASRLGAPDTQYF
TGTGCCAGCAGACTAGGGGCTCCAGATACGCAGTATTTT
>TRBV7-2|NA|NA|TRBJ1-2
CASSSTGAGSIHYTF
TGTGCCAGCAGCTCAACCGGCGCGGGCTCAATCCACTACACCTTC
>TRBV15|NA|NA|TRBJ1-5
CATSRADGPHQPQHF
TGTGCCACCAGCAGAGCGGACGGACCGCACCAGCCCCAGCATTTT
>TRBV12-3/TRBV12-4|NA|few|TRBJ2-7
CASSLKQTYEQYF
TGTGCCAGCAGTTTAAAACAAACCTACGAGCAGTACTTC
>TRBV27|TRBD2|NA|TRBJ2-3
CASSAHPVGLAGAASTDTQYF
TGTGCCAGCAGTGCCCACCCCGTAGGACTAGCGGGGGCCGCTAGCACAGATACGCAGTATTTT
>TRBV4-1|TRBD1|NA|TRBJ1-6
CATGQGRGSPLHF
TGCGCCACCGGACAGGGACGGGGTTCACCCCTCCACTTT
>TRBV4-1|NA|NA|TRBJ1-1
CASTGSTEAFF
TGCGCCAGCACCGGCTCCACTGAAGCTTTCTTT
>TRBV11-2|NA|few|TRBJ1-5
CASSLDRQVLIQDNQPQHF
TGTGCCAGCAGCTTAGATAGACAGGTACTGATTCAAGACAATCAGCCCCAGCATTTT
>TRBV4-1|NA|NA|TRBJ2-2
CASRTANTGELFF
TGCGCCAGCAGGACAGCGAACACCGGGGAGCTGTTTTTT
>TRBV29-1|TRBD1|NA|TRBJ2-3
CSVEPLTTGATDTQYF
TGCAGCGTTGAACCCCTGACGACAGGGGCCACAGATACGCAGTATTTT
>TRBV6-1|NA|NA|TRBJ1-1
CASATGYTEAFF
TGTGCCAGCGCTACAGGGTACACTGAAGCTTTCTTT
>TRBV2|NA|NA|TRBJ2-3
CASKFDRTLGTDTQYF
TGTGCCAGCAAGTTTGACAGAACTCTTGGCACAGATACGCAGTATTTT
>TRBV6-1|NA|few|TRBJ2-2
CASSEVGTGELFF
TGTGCCAGCAGTGAAGTGGGCACCGGGGAGCTGTTTTTT
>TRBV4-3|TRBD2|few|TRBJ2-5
CASSKGSLAGNRTQYF
TGCGCCAGCAGCAAGGGGTCACTAGCGGGGAATCGGACCCAGTACTTC
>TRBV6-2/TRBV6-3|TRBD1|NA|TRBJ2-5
CASSWDRVNQETQYF
TGTGCCAGCAGTTGGGACAGGGTCAACCAAGAGACCCAGTACTTC
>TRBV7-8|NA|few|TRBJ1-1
CASSFTGYTEAFF
TGTGCCAGCAGCTTTACAGGGTACACTGAAGCTTTCTTT
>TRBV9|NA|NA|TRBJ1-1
CASSPTGGEYTEAFF
TGTGCCAGCAGCCCGACCGGGGGCGAATACACTGAAGCTTTCTTT
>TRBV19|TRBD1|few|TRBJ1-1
CASSTVGQGFPEAFF
TGTGCCAGTAGTACCGTGGGACAGGGGTTTCCTGAAGCTTTCTTT
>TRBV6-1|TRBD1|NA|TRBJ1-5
CASSAGQGKQPQHF
TGTGCCAGCAGCGCCGGACAGGGCAAACAGCCCCAGCATTTT
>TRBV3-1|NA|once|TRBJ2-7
CASSSLHSLTYEQYF
TGTGCCAGCAGCTCGTTACATTCCCTTACCTACGAGCAGTACTTC
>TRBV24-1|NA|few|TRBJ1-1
CATSGGVLNTEAFF
TGTGCCACCAGTGGGGGGGTGCTAAACACTGAAGCTTTCTTT
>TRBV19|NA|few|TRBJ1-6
CASSQISPLHF
TGTGCCAGCAGTCAGATTTCACCCCTCCACTTT
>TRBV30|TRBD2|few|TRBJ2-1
CAWNWASGVFSYNEQFF
TGTGCCTGGAACTGGGCTAGCGGGGTCTTTTCCTACAATGAGCAGTTCTTC
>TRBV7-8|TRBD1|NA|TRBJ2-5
CASSFKRQGRETQYF
TGTGCCAGCAGCTTCAAGAGACAGGGGAGGGAGACCCAGTACTTC
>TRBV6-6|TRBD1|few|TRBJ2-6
CASSVTRGQGFSGANVLTF
TGTGCCAGCAGTGTTACAAGGGGACAGGGGTTCTCTGGGGCCAACGTCCTGACTTTC
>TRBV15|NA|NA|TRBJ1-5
CATSGEGLPQPQHF
TGTGCCACCAGCGGAGAGGGGTTGCCGCAGCCCCAGCATTTT
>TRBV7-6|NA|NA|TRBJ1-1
CASSLSNKPLTEAFF
TGTGCCAGCAGCTTATCAAACAAGCCACTCACTGAAGCTTTCTTT
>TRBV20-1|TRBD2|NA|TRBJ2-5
CSASGTSGDYQETQYF
TGCAGTGCTAGTGGGACTAGCGGGGACTACCAAGAGACCCAGTACTTC
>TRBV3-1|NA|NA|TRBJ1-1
CASSMGDFLNTEAFF
TGTGCCAGCAGCATGGGGGACTTCTTGAACACTGAAGCTTTCTTT
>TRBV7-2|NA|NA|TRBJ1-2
CASSSVGGYTF
TGTGCCAGCAGTTCGGTGGGGGGCTACACCTTC
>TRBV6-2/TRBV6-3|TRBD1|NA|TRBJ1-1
CARGGQGSEAFF
TGTGCCCGAGGGGGACAGGGATCTGAAGCTTTCTTT
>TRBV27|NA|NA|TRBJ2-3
CASGGPWDVSTDTQYF
TGTGCCAGCGGAGGCCCCTGGGACGTGAGCACAGATACGCAGTATTTT
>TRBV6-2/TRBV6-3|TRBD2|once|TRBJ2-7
CASSYFGTSGGQNYYEQYF
TGTGCCAGCAGTTACTTTGGGACTAGCGGGGGCCAAAATTACTACGAGCAGTACTTC
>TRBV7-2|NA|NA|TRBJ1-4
CASSLVSGFNEKLFF
TGTGCCAGCAGCTTAGTATCCGGATTTAATGAAAAACTGTTTTTT
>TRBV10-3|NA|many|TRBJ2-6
CAISEPSDGANVLTF
TGTGCCATCAGTGAGCCCTCCGATGGGGCCAACGTCCTGACTTTC
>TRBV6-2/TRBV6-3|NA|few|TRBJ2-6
CASSYPRAGANVLTF
TGTGCCAGCAGTTACCCCCGTGCCGGGGCCAACGTCCTGACTTTC
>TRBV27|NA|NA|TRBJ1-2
CASSLSQGIYYGYTF
TGTGCCAGCAGTTTAAGCCAGGGGATATACTATGGCTACACCTTC
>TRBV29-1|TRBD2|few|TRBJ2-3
CSVELGTSGVQDTQYF
TGCAGCGTCGAACTCGGGACTAGCGGGGTCCAGGATACGCAGTATTTT
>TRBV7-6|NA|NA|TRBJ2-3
CASSLEAGIRTDTQYF
TGTGCCAGCAGCTTAGAGGCAGGGATCAGGACAGATACGCAGTATTTT
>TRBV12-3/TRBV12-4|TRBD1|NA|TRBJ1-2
CASSDFPGGNGYTF
TGTGCCAGCAGCGACTTTCCAGGGGGGAATGGCTACACCTTC
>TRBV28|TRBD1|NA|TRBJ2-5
CASRERDRAQETQYF
TGTGCCAGCAGGGAAAGGGACAGGGCTCAAGAGACCCAGTACTTC
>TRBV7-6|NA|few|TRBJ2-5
CASSYTLDQETQYF
TGTGCCAGCAGCTATACACTAGACCAAGAGACCCAGTACTTC
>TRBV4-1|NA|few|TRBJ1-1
CASSQDRGPEEAFF
TGCGCCAGCAGCCAAGATCGGGGCCCGGAGGAGGCTTTCTTT
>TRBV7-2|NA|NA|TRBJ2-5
CASSLNKYQETQYF
TGTGCCAGCAGTTTGAACAAGTACCAAGAGACCCAGTACTTC
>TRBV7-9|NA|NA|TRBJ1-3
CASSPTGNSGNTIYF
TGTGCCAGCAGCCCTACCGGGAACTCTGGAAACACCATATATTTT